This T cell receptor beta chain is from a study of T-cell memory formation after mild COVID-19. Germline lookup yields CDR1 SEHNR and CDR2 FQNEAQ (reference sequence). V lost 2 bases to trimming and J lost 3 bases, with 10 bases between them. The CDR3 has 15 residues. TCRdb itself ran the 5' RACE reads through MiXCR, one entry per CDR3 protein. Of around 340,000 distinct CDR3 sequences listed, around 13% were seen once; the top ten hold about 20%. This clonotype was detected once. Sequenced input: PBMCs or a T cell subset sorted from them (not recorded which). This chain joins TRBV7-9 and TRBJ1-4; TRBD1 is a possible D gene (5 bases). The sequence came from a man in his late teens or twenties who had mild COVID-19 (a few samples of this study predate the infection). Cell type and time point are not known. CDR3 sequence: CASSLTGPSNEKLFF. As DNA, the CDR3 is TGTGCCAGCAGCTTAACGGGGCCTTCTAATGAAAAACTGTTTTTT.